A selection of T cell receptor beta chains follows, all from one sample in a study of blood T cell repertoires in COVID-19. Data came from immunoSEQ multiplex PCR; TCRdb stores just in-frame clones and leaves some out. Here the sample spans more than 200,000 clones, approximately 84% being singletons. Sequencing was performed on peripheral blood. All receptors come from a man between 45 and 60 years old with COVID-19, enrolled during active disease. Both conserved end residues are part of each CDR3.

v_call cdr3_aa
TRBV6-1 CASSDPGGRGSYSYEQYF
TRBV5-6 CASSLGAGLAGANVLTF
TRBV4-2 CASSQGLAGNAFTDTQYF
TRBV6-2/TRBV6-3 CASSYGGRGNEQFF
TRBV3-1/TRBV3-2 CASSQAPGLAGSFNEQFF
TRBV7-2 CASSLGQGERGFF
TRBV9 CASSPSLQGDQPQHF
TRBV20-1 CSASWALAPGGETQYF
TRBV14 CASSRRTGLRNTIYF
TRBV19 CASSMGLAGGTITGELFF
TRBV24-1 CATSDQGYEQYF
TRBV7-9 CASSFLGGGGGTEAFF
TRBV14 CASSIIAGIATGELFF
TRBV6-6 CASSPPTGHGYTF
TRBV27 CASSFYGQGGETQYF
TRBV10-3 CAISPTGGWETGELFF
TRBV19 CASSSTSGTYEQYF
TRBV7-3 CASSPGSAYPYEQYF
TRBV5-4 CASSLRDSRNTIYF
TRBV3-1/TRBV3-2 CASSGTGFSYEQYF
TRBV27 CASSSWEGNTIYF
TRBV9 CASSNRDSHNSPLHF
TRBV9 CASGGQGQETQYF
TRBV21-1 CASSKVFGAVRQGCARAGGETQYF
TRBV28 CASRGVALSTDTQYF
TRBV5-3 CARSARENPPTKNIQYF
TRBV14 CASSSRTGGLYGYTF